This T cell receptor (beta chain) is from a study of blood T cell repertoires in COVID-19. The CDR3 totals 16 residues. J gave up 10 bases and V 1 base, and 8 bases lay outside the gene matches. Germline CDR1 and CDR2: SGHTA and FQGNSA. This clone was seen just once. Measured with immunoSEQ multiplex PCR; TCRdb has only the in-frame clones, and not every one. The table includes 200,000 to 300,000 clones, approximately 86% detected once. Source material: peripheral blood. V gene TRBV7-2 combines with J gene TRBJ2-1; 12 positions agree with TRBD2. This receptor was identified in a young man with active or convalescent COVID-19. CDR3 protein: CASSLDLAGGPWEQFF. CDR3 DNA: TGTGCCAGCAGCTTAGACCTAGCGGGGGGGCCGTGGGAGCAGTTCTTC. The full variable domain, its missing parts supplied by reference TRBV7-2 and TRBJ2-1, is GAGVSQSPSNKVTEKGKDVELRCDPISGHTALYWYRQSLGQGLEFLIYFQGNSAPDKSGLPSDRFSAERTGGSVSTLTIQRTQQEDSAVYLCASSLDLAGGPWEQFFGPGTRLTVL.